What follows is one T cell receptor (beta chain) and its context. The antigen it recognizes is unknown. Per-nucleotide qualities are absent, and no much larger clonotype sits a single base away. Participants in the prospective study were aged about 18 to 90 years, lived in about two dozen United States geographic areas, and enrolled through a virtual design. In the prospective study, participants were assigned to cohorts based on the clinical history participants reported in a screening survey and a study questionnaire. Mobile phlebotomists in the prospective study collected whole blood, serum and a nasopharyngeal or oropharyngeal swab from every participant. Participants in the prospective study had the option to provide additional blood draws and questionnaires over a roughly two-month period. Prospective study blood samples were shipped either frozen or at room temperature before DNA extraction.

TCRbeta CDR3 regions were amplified from genomic DNA by means of the immunoSEQ Assay, a bias-controlled multiplex PCR. The original pipeline was this. Within the assay, amplification of reference gene primers was used to estimate how many nucleated cells each sample contained. Sequence reads were collapsed and filtered to measure the absolute abundance of every unique TCRbeta CDR3 rearrangement. For each sample, productive Simpson clonality was calculated as the square root of Simpson's diversity index across productive rearrangements. Not all clones reach the TCRdb copy of this immuneACCESS table, which keeps in-frame sequences only. Checked studies attribute under half of the gap to unresolved V genes and leave the rest unexplained. The DNA was the basis for D and trimming; V, J and clone size are from that table. The sample data list approximately 280,000 clones, and 90% of these were observed just once. The ten largest make up 1.7% of the sample.

The record originates from a study of blood T cell repertoires in COVID-19 (dated by TCRdb to the early 2020s). As for the study more broadly: Collaborator samples came from the United States, Italy and Spain and covered acute and convalescent phases of COVID-19. The prospective study material was composed of cDNA or gDNA derived from T cells, B-cell-depleted T cells, or PBMCs. Subjects who had been exposed to COVID-19, were actively infected with it, or had recovered from it provided the deeply sampled blood TCRbeta repertoires that made up the dataset. The repertoires were released in a freely available public database meant as a resource for research on the immune response to SARS-CoV-2. The samples were drawn from two sources: the first 160 participants of the ongoing ImmuneRACE study, and about 1,300 subjects contributed by 6 global collaborators. A de-identified subject ID, COVID-19 status, age in years and sex were almost always included in the sample metadata. Where HLA class I and class II types were available, the types were taken from metadata supplied by the sample provider, not from assay-based typing.

General findings and caveats noted by the study authors: Clinical and demographic metadata were provided uncurated, with the amount varying by source and participant.

The sequenced sample consisted of PBMCs or T cells enriched from blood (not recorded which). The receptor was derived from a woman younger than 35 with acute COVID-19.

In nucleotides, the sequence is TGTGCCAGCAGTTACGAGGGGGGGAGTGGCTACACCTTC. Translated, this is CASSYEGGSGYTF. The chain links TRBV6-5 with TRBJ1-2, and the D gene may be TRBD1, 6 bases matching. The junction carries 11 bases between V and J, which are trimmed by 2 bases and 7 bases respectively. The CDR3 numbers 13 residues from cysteine through phenylalanine. This entry keeps only the CDR3 DNA: 39 bases, framed from base 1. CDR1 is given as MNHEY and CDR2 as SVGAGI, both from the germline V gene.